Each of the 21 T cell receptor beta chains below was sequenced from the same sample in a study of blood T cell repertoires in COVID-19. Using immunoSEQ multiplex PCR, the repertoire was profiled, and TCRdb retains in-frame clones only, with some absent. The profile shows 35,000 to 50,000 clones, around 84% of them singletons. The sequenced material came from peripheral blood. Every receptor here comes from a man aged 65 to 79 with acute or convalescent COVID-19.

V gene TRBV5-5 combines with J gene TRBJ1-2; TRBD1 matches 7 bases. This CDR3 is 17 amino acids long. The ends lost 1 base at V and 4 bases at J; junction bases unmatched: 13. Per the germline V gene, CDR1 is SGHKS and CDR2 is YYEKEE (reference sequence). This CDR3 reads CASSLSSYSGGGYGYTF. The CDR3 nucleotides read TGTGCCAGCAGCTTGTCATCTTATTCAGGGGGTGGCTATGGCTACACCTTC.

This clone was detected a few times. V gene TRBV28 combines with J gene TRBJ2-2; D possibly corresponds to TRBD1 (6 bases). CDR1 is MDHEN, CDR2 SYDVKM, per germline. Trimming shortened V by 6 bases and J by 3 bases, and 20 bases separated the two germline ends. This CDR3 has 17 amino acids. The CDR3 spells CASSPVQGRDDTGELFF. In nucleotides, the CDR3 is TGTGCCAGCAGCCCCGTCCAGGGGAGAGATGACACCGGGGAGCTGTTTTTT. The full variable domain, rest sourced from reference TRBV28 and TRBJ2-2, is DVKVTQSSRYLVKRTGEKVFLECVQDMDHENMFWYRQDPGLGLRLIYFSYDVKMKEKGDIPEGYSVSREKKERFSLILESASTNQTSMYLCASSPVQGRDDTGELFFGEGSRLTVL.

For the CDR3, the DNA is TGTGCCACCAGCAGAGGGGACAGGGGTGTTCGGATTAATTCACCCCTCCACTTT. It codes for CATSRGDRGVRINSPLHF. This chain links TRBV15 with TRBJ1-6, with 10 bases matching TRBD1. The CDR3 consists of 18 residues. Germline V CDR1 and CDR2: LNHNV, YYDKDF (reference sequence). With V trimmed by 1 base and J by 6 bases, 9 bases remained unmatched. The full variable domain, completed using reference TRBV15 and TRBJ1-6, is DAMVIQNPRYQVTQFGKPVTLSCSQTLNHNVMYWYQQKSSQAPKLLFHYYDKDFNNEADTPDNFQSRRPNTSFCFLDIRSPGLGDTAMYLCATSRGDRGVRINSPLHFGNGTRLTVT.

The V gene is TRBV5-4, the J gene TRBJ1-1; the D is unclear. Germline CDR1 SGHNT, CDR2 YYREEE (reference sequence). Trimming took 4 bases from V and 4 from J, leaving 14 bases between them. The CDR3 has 14 amino acids. The CDR3 region has the DNA TGTGCCAGCAGCGAGGACGGGGTCATCACTGAAGCTTTCTTT. It specifies CASSEDGVITEAFF.

The CDR3, as DNA: TGTGCCAGCTCACCATTACAGGGGGCCGAGGGTGGCTACACCTTC. This encodes CASSPLQGAEGGYTF. The J gene is TRBJ1-2, the V gene TRBV18; 9 nucleotides agree with TRBD1. Trimming at V came to 2 bases and at J to 7 bases, leaving 8 bases not matched to a gene. The CDR3 has 15 amino acids. CDR1 KGHSH and CDR2 LQKENI come from the germline V gene.

V usage is TRBV2 and J usage is TRBJ2-1, with 10 bases matching TRBD2. The V gene's germline CDR1 is SNHLY and CDR2 FYNNEI. The CDR3 has 15 amino acids. The junction had 9 bases not matched to a gene; V was cut back by 6 bases and J by 7 bases. The CDR3 DNA sequence: TGTGCCAGCAGGAAGCTAGCGGGAGTGGGGAATGAGCAGTTCTTC. This sequence encodes CASRKLAGVGNEQFF. Complete variable domain (other parts from reference TRBV2 and TRBJ2-1): EPEVTQTPSHQVTQMGQEVILRCVPISNHLYFYWYRQILGQKVEFLVSFYNNEISEKSEIFDDQFSVERPDGSNFTLKIRSTKLEDSAMYFCASRKLAGVGNEQFFGPGTRLTVL.

V and J are TRBV24-1 and TRBJ2-3, with 9 bases identical to TRBD2. Trimming at V came to 12 bases and at J to 1 base, leaving 7 bases not matched to a gene. The CDR3 is 14 residues long. Germline CDR1 and CDR2: KGHDR and SFDVKD. The CDR3, as DNA: TGTGCCCCGACGACTAGCGGATGCACAGATACGCAGTATTTT. Translating it yields CAPTTSGCTDTQYF.

The chain is built from TRBV3-1 (or the pseudogene TRBV3-2) and TRBJ1-2; perhaps TRBD1 as D (5 bases). Germline values: CDR1 LGHDT, CDR2 YNNKEL (reference sequence). CDR3 length: 14 residues. V was trimmed by 1 base and J by 2 bases, leaving 8 bases between them. CDR3 residues: CASSQGGSNYGYTF. Written as DNA, the CDR3 is TGTGCCAGCAGCCAAGGGGGCTCGAACTATGGCTACACCTTC.

V usage is TRBV30 and J usage is TRBJ2-2, with 8 bases identical to TRBD2. There are 15 residues in the CDR3. The V gene end was trimmed by 0 bases and the J gene end by 3 bases; junction bases not matched to a gene: 3. Germline V CDR1 and CDR2: GTSNPN, SVGIG (reference sequence). CDR3 nucleotides: TGTGCCTGGAGTGTTGTAGCGGGGTACACCGGGGAGCTGTTTTTT. The encoded protein is CAWSVVAGYTGELFF. The variable domain in full, completed from reference TRBV30 and TRBJ2-2, reads SQTIHQWPATLVQPVGSPLSLECTVEGTSNPNLYWYRQAAGRGLQLLFYSVGIGQISSEVPQNLSASRPQDRQFILSSKKLLLSDSGFYLCAWSVVAGYTGELFFGEGSRLTVL.

The chain combines TRBV5-1 with TRBJ1-2; D possibly corresponds to TRBD1 (5 bases). Trimming shortened V by 0 bases and J by 2 bases, and 11 bases separated the two germline ends. Looked up from germline, CDR1 is SGHRS and CDR2 is YFSETQ. This CDR3 region has 15 residues. CDR3 DNA: TGCGCCAGCAGCTTGGAGGCGACAGCCAACTATGGCTACACCTTC. Translating gives CASSLEATANYGYTF.

The genes are TRBV6-6 and TRBJ2-3, with TRBD1 identical over 9 bases. The trim removed 6 bases at V and 3 bases at J, leaving 10 bases unmatched. The V gene's germline CDR1 is MNHNY and CDR2 SVGAGI (reference sequence). This CDR3 has 16 amino acids. The CDR3: CASSRRWGQGTDTQYF. Here the CDR3 DNA reads TGTGCCAGCAGCCGAAGGTGGGGACAGGGTACAGATACGCAGTATTTT.

This clone was recorded a few times. J is TRBJ1-2 and V is TRBV27, with 7 bases that match TRBD1. CDR3 length: 14 amino acids. V trimming: 4 bases; J trimming: 1 base; junction bases outside the gene matches: 3. The V gene's germline CDR1 is MNHEY and CDR2 SMNVEV (reference sequence). CDR3 amino acids: CASSSQGGNYGYTF. The CDR3 nucleotides are TGTGCCAGCAGTTCCCAGGGGGGTAACTATGGCTACACCTTC.

The chain links TRBV6-6 to TRBJ1-6, with D possibly TRBD1 on 5 matching bases. The CDR3 sequence is 15 residues long. The V and J ends lost 0 bases and 5 bases respectively, with 8 bases between them. Germline values: CDR1 MNHNY, CDR2 SVGAGI (reference sequence). The CDR3 protein is CASSYSSRDNSPLHF. The CDR3 DNA sequence: TGTGCCAGCAGTTACTCGTCCAGGGATAATTCACCCCTCCACTTT.

The chain employs TRBV9 and TRBJ2-5, with a tentative D call TRBD1 (6 bases). From germline, CDR1 is SGDLS and CDR2 YYNGEE. Trimming took 0 bases from V and 4 from J, leaving 19 bases between them. This CDR3 has 17 amino acids. CDR3 in amino acids: CASSVGALSLGGETQYF. The CDR3 nucleotides read TGTGCCAGCAGCGTAGGGGCTTTGAGCCTAGGGGGAGAGACCCAGTACTTC.

DNA of the CDR3: TGTGCCAGCGCCGTCGGTAGGACAGGGAATTCACCCCTCCACTTT. Encoded protein: CASAVGRTGNSPLHF. The V call is TRBV7-2, the J call TRBJ1-6, with 8 bases identical to TRBD1. This CDR3 comprises 15 residues. The V segment lost 8 bases and the J segment 7 bases; nucleotides outside the gene matches: 10. Germline values: CDR1 SGHTA, CDR2 FQGNSA.

This clone was counted between two and nine times. V gene TRBV4-2 combines with J gene TRBJ2-5; D is possibly TRBD1 (6 bases). Germline V gene lookup returns CDR1 LGHNA and CDR2 YNFKEQ. CDR3 length equals 15 residues. Trimming left V 1 base short and J 3 bases short, with 12 bases between. The CDR3 nucleotides are TGTGCCAGCAGCCAAGGTACAGGGCCCAAAGAGACCCAGTACTTC. This codes for CASSQGTGPKETQYF.

This clone was observed once. This rearrangement joins TRBV24-1 to TRBJ2-7; tentatively, D is TRBD2 (6 bases). CDR3 length equals 14 residues. Germline CDR1 reads KGHDR; CDR2 reads SFDVKD. V lost 6 bases, J lost 4 bases, and 15 bases lay in between. The CDR3 nucleotides are TGTGCCACCAGTCCGACCGGGAGACTGTACGAGCAGTACTTC. It is translated as CATSPTGRLYEQYF.

The V call is TRBV4-2, the J call TRBJ1-1; the match to TRBD1 covers 10 bases. Germline trimming cut 4 bases from V and 3 bases from J; bases unmatched to any gene: 5. The CDR3 is 15 amino acids. From germline, CDR1 is LGHNA and CDR2 YNFKEQ. The CDR3 is CASSPLGQGDTEAFF. The CDR3 DNA is TGTGCCAGCAGCCCCCTAGGACAGGGGGACACTGAAGCTTTCTTT.

DNA of the CDR3: TGCGCCAGCAGCTTGGGCGGGGGTAGCACTGAAGCTTTCTTT. Its translation is CASSLGGGSTEAFF. The J gene is TRBJ1-1, the V gene TRBV5-1, with D maybe TRBD1 (5 bases). Trimming cost V 0 bases and J 4 bases, with 10 bases left between them. The CDR3 contains 14 residues. Germline V lookup: CDR1 SGHRS, CDR2 YFSETQ.

The chain employs TRBV7-9 and TRBJ2-7, with 10 bases lining up with TRBD1. V shed 3 bases, J shed 4 bases, and the junction held 3 bases outside the gene matches. From germline, CDR1 is SEHNR and CDR2 FQNEAQ (reference sequence). CDR3 length equals 14 residues. CDR3 sequence (DNA): TGTGCCAGCAGCTTGAGACAGGGGGCTTACGAGCAGTACTTC. Translated: CASSLRQGAYEQYF.

Only a few counts were recorded for this clone. CDR3 amino acids: CASGGTGYYEQYF. The DNA of the CDR3 is TGTGCCAGCGGCGGGACCGGATACTACGAGCAGTACTTC. The rearrangement joins TRBV7-9 to TRBJ2-7, with D possibly TRBD2 on 6 matching bases. V lost 8 bases and J lost 3, with 14 bases in between. CDR3 length: 13 residues. From germline, CDR1 is SEHNR and CDR2 FQNEAQ (reference sequence).